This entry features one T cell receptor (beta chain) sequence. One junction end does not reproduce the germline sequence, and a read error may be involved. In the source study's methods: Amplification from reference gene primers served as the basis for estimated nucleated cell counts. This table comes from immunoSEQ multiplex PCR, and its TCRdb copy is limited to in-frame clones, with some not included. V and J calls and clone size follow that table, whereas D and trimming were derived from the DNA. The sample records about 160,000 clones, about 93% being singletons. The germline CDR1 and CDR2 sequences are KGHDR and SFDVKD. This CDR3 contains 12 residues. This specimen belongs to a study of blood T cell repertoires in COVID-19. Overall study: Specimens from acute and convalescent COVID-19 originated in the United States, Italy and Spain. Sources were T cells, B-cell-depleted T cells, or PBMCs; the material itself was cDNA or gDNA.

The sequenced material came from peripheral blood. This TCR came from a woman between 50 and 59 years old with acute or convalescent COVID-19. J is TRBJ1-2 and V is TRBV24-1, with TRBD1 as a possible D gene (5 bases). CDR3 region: CATNDDSYGYTF. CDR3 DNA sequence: TGTGCCACCAATGATGACAGTTATGGCTACACCTTC.